The 20 T cell receptor beta chains listed next were all sequenced from one sample in a study of vaccination effects on CD4 cells after COVID-19. Antigen-specific CD4+ T cells were expanded with viral peptide pools in the ViraFEST assay before sequencing. Following a 10-day culture, CD4+ T cells were purified. Subjects were given two BNT162b2 or mRNA-1273 vaccine doses. Using immunoSEQ multiplex PCR, the repertoire was profiled, and TCRdb retains in-frame clones only, with some absent. The table includes 70,000 to 95,000 clones, roughly 80% detected once. Antigen specificity for these receptors is unknown. This sample comprised CD4+ T cells from PBMCs cultured with HCoV-OC43 spike peptides, obtained after COVID-19 vaccination. Indicated subset: HCoV-OC43 spike overlapping peptide pool stimulation. These receptors came from a human donor who received a COVID-19 vaccine.

The chain recombines TRBV5-1 with TRBJ2-3; D remains ambiguous. CDR3 length equals 14 residues. The ends were cut back, 2 bases at V and 0 bases at J, with 7 bases in the middle. CDR1 and CDR2 from the germline V gene are SGHRS and YFSETQ. The CDR3 loop is CASSFWQSTDTQYF. The CDR3 nucleotides are TGCGCCAGCAGCTTTTGGCAGAGCACAGATACGCAGTATTTT.

The chain recombines TRBV3-1 (or the pseudogene TRBV3-2) with TRBJ2-7, with D unclear. V lost 1 base and J lost 4, with 8 bases in between. This CDR3 spans 13 amino acids. CDR1 is LGHDT, CDR2 YNNKEL, per germline (reference sequence). The CDR3 sequence: CASSQGVGYEQYV. CDR3 nucleotides: TGTGCCAGCAGCCAAGGGGTCGGGTACGAGCAGTACGTC.

The chain has TRBV18 and TRBJ2-7; D gene unclear. V lost 2 bases, J lost 7 bases, and 12 bases lay in between. Germline CDR1 KGHSH, CDR2 LQKENI. This CDR3 comprises 13 residues. The CDR3 loop reads CASSPGFFGEQYV. In DNA, the CDR3 is TGTGCCAGCTCACCAGGTTTTTTTGGGGAGCAGTACGTC.

This rearrangement joins TRBV6-5 to TRBJ1-1; no reliable D call. V shed 8 bases and J shed 0 bases, with 16 bases lying between them. In germline, CDR1 is MNHEY, CDR2 SVGAGI. The length of the CDR3 is 15 residues. The CDR3 protein is CASLKAAQMNTEAFF. The DNA of the CDR3 is TGTGCCAGCCTGAAGGCGGCCCAGATGAACACTGAAGCTTTCTTT.

In its sample, this clone was seen a few times. The chain carries TRBV19 and TRBJ1-4; TRBD1 matches at 8 bases. J lost 7 bases, V lost 9 bases, and 7 bases had no gene match. Germline CDR1 reads LNHDA; CDR2 reads SQIVND (reference sequence). The CDR3 runs 13 residues. The CDR3 nucleotides read TGTGCCAGCCAGGGGGCAGCGTTTGAAAAACTGTTTTTT. This sequence encodes CASQGAAFEKLFF.

The chain recombines TRBV28 with TRBJ1-3; D might be TRBD1 (5 bases). Trimming cost V 5 bases and J 3 bases, with 14 bases left between them. The CDR3 contains 15 residues. Germline V gene lookup returns CDR1 MDHEN and CDR2 SYDVKM. CDR3 loop: CASSGASAGGNTIYF. The CDR3 bases are TGTGCCAGCAGTGGGGCCTCCGCGGGTGGAAACACCATATATTTT.

The chain uses TRBV28 and TRBJ1-1; TRBD1 matches 9 bases. The ends lost 3 bases at V and 5 bases at J; junction bases unmatched: 7. This CDR3 region has 15 residues. Looked up from germline, CDR1 is MDHEN and CDR2 is SYDVKM. This CDR3 is CASSLSTGGKTEAFF. The CDR3 DNA sequence: TGTGCCAGCAGTTTGAGTACAGGGGGCAAGACTGAAGCTTTCTTT.

The V gene is TRBV9, the J gene TRBJ2-1; the D is unclear. V shed 0 bases and J shed 10 bases, with 8 bases lying between them. This CDR3 is 12 amino acids long. The germline V gene has CDR1 SGDLS and CDR2 YYNGEE. The CDR3 coding sequence is TGTGCCAGCAGCGTAGCAATTGGCGAGCAGTTCTTC. Its translation is CASSVAIGEQFF.

CDR3 loop: CASRPRAGRASPLHF. The CDR3 DNA is TGTGCCAGCAGGCCACGCGCGGGACGTGCGTCACCCCTCCACTTT. The V gene is TRBV6-5, the J gene TRBJ1-6, with D perhaps TRBD1 (5 bases). There are 15 residues in the CDR3. Germline loops: CDR1 MNHEY, CDR2 SVGAGI. Trimming stripped 6 bases from V and 10 bases from J, with 19 bases between.

The V and J genes are TRBV15 and TRBJ1-5, with TRBD1 matching over 10 bases. The CDR3 has 15 residues. V was clipped by 3 bases and J by 6 bases; unmatched bases: 5. CDR1 is LNHNV and CDR2 is YYDKDF in the germline V gene (reference sequence). The CDR3 DNA sequence: TGTGCCACCAGCAGGGGGACAGGGGAGGGTCAGCCCCAGCATTTT. Protein: CATSRGTGEGQPQHF.

V usage is TRBV5-1 and J usage is TRBJ2-1, with D uncertain. V was trimmed by 4 bases and J by 0 bases, leaving 11 bases between them. Germline assignment: CDR1 SGHRS and CDR2 YFSETQ. The CDR3 runs to 15 residues. As DNA, the CDR3 is TGCGCCAGCAGCCAAAAGAGGAGCTCCTACAATGAGCAGTTCTTC. It codes for CASSQKRSSYNEQFF.

The gene calls are TRBV19 and TRBJ1-1, with D tentatively TRBD1 (5 bases). Trimming removed 4 bases at V and 7 bases at J, with 16 bases between. Per the germline V gene, CDR1 is LNHDA and CDR2 is SQIVND (reference sequence). This CDR3 has 14 amino acids. The CDR3 is CASSTATGFGEAFF. The CDR3 region has the DNA TGTGCCAGTAGTACCGCTACAGGATTCGGTGAAGCTTTCTTT.

This clone was seen a few times. This chain connects TRBV28 to TRBJ1-1, with 9 bases that match TRBD1. The V segment lost 5 bases and the J segment 1 base; nucleotides outside the gene matches: 11. Looked up from germline, CDR1 is MDHEN and CDR2 is SYDVKM. The CDR3 spans 17 residues. For the CDR3, the DNA is TGTGCCAGCAGTAAAACAGGGGGCGCGTTCCGGAACACTGAAGCTTTCTTT. This sequence encodes CASSKTGGAFRNTEAFF.

The rearrangement links TRBV19 to TRBJ2-2; 8 nucleotides agree with TRBD1. V dropped 1 base and J dropped 6; count of bases not matched to a gene: 7. CDR1 and CDR2 (germline): LNHDA, SQIVND (reference sequence). The CDR3 totals 16 residues. The CDR3 DNA reads TGTGCCAGTAGTATAGCTGACAGGGGAAGTTCCGGGGAGCTGTTTTTT. Translation gives CASSIADRGSSGELFF.

The chain uses TRBV7-9 and TRBJ1-4; 7 bases are shared with TRBD1. The CDR3 consists of 15 residues. CDR1 is SEHNR and CDR2 is FQNEAQ in the germline V gene (reference sequence). V was clipped by 5 bases and J by 3 bases; unmatched bases: 6. This CDR3 is CASSPPTGANEKLFF. For the CDR3, the DNA is TGTGCCAGCAGCCCCCCCACAGGGGCTAATGAAAAACTGTTTTTT.

This rearrangement joins TRBV7-2 to TRBJ2-7; D is perhaps TRBD1 or TRBD2 (5 bases each). Trimming removed 1 base from V and 7 bases from J, with 14 bases in between. CDR1 is SGHTA and CDR2 is FQGNSA in the germline V gene. This CDR3 comprises 14 residues. The CDR3 is CASSLVGAPWEQYV. CDR3 in DNA: TGTGCCAGCAGCTTAGTCGGGGCACCGTGGGAGCAGTACGTC.

The rearrangement joins TRBV18 to TRBJ1-2; no reliable D call. This CDR3 has 16 residues. Germline lookup yields CDR1 KGHSH and CDR2 LQKENI. The V end was cut by 2 bases, the J end by 6 bases, with 19 bases between. The CDR3 region is CASSPGSGEAVNGYTF. In nucleotides, the CDR3 is TGTGCCAGCTCACCAGGGTCCGGGGAGGCAGTTAATGGCTACACCTTC.

The chain combines TRBV2 with TRBJ1-6, with TRBD1 identical over 8 bases. The CDR3 is made up of 16 amino acids. Germline values: CDR1 SNHLY, CDR2 FYNNEI. J lost 9 bases, V lost 7 bases, and 14 bases had no gene match. CDR3 sequence (DNA): TGTGCCAGCACCCCGGACAGGGCTTTCTCTAGTTCACCCCTCCACTTT. This codes for CASTPDRAFSSSPLHF.

Only a few counts were recorded for this clone. The chain uses TRBV5-6 and TRBJ1-2; D is ambiguous. Trimming cost V 0 bases and J 4 bases, with 4 bases left between them. The CDR3 runs to 12 residues. From germline, CDR1 is SGHDT and CDR2 YYEEEE. The CDR3 region is CASSLAGYGYTF. CDR3 in DNA: TGTGCCAGCAGCTTGGCGGGCTATGGCTACACCTTC.

The rearrangement links TRBV24-1 to TRBJ1-2, with 9 nucleotides matching TRBD1. The V gene end was trimmed by 4 bases and the J gene end by 8 bases; junction bases not matched to a gene: 10. Germline CDR1 KGHDR, CDR2 SFDVKD. CDR3 length: 15 amino acids. In nucleotides, the CDR3 is TGTGCCACCAGTGACTCCGGGACAGGGTCGGGAGGCTACACCTTC. This codes for CATSDSGTGSGGYTF.